This T cell receptor beta chain derives from a study of blood T cell repertoires in COVID-19 (dated by TCRdb to about 2020). Regarding the complete study: The collaborator samples originated in the United States, Italy and Spain and spanned the acute and convalescent phases of COVID-19. The samples were drawn from the first 160 participants of the ongoing ImmuneRACE study and from over a thousand subjects provided by 6 global collaborators. Where available, HLA class I and class II types were obtained from metadata supplied by the sample provider rather than from assay-based typing. The dataset comprised deeply sampled blood TCRbeta repertoires from subjects exposed to, actively infected with, or recovered from COVID-19. The prospective study material was composed of cDNA or gDNA derived from T cells, B-cell-depleted T cells, or PBMCs. Nearly every sample came with metadata listing a de-identified subject ID, COVID-19 status, age in years and sex. The repertoires were made available in a free public database intended to serve as a resource for research on the immune response to SARS-CoV-2.

About this clone itself: Which antigen it targets is not known. The sample holds no much larger clone one base away, and base qualities are not on file.

The immunoSEQ Assay, a bias-controlled multiplex PCR, was used to amplify TCRbeta CDR3 regions from genomic DNA. The study's processing was this. The number of nucleated cells in each sample was estimated by amplification of reference gene primers within the assay. Sequence reads were collapsed and filtered to measure the absolute abundance of every unique TCRbeta CDR3 rearrangement. For each sample, productive Simpson clonality was calculated as the square root of Simpson's diversity index over productive rearrangements. In its TCRdb copy, this immuneACCESS table keeps in-frame sequences only and misses some clones. Where compared with another copy, unresolved V genes explain less than half of these, and the others have no known cause. For V, J and clone size, that table is used; D and trimming come from the DNA. For this sample the table gives 210,000 or so clones, of which roughly 90% were detected only once. Jointly, the top ten make up roughly 2% of the sample.

Collaborating institutions collected whole blood in K2EDTA tubes following their own protocols. Collaborator samples were shipped for TCRbeta analysis as frozen whole blood, isolated PBMCs, or DNA extracted from either sample type. Based on the germline V gene, the CDR1 and CDR2 sequences are SGHDT and YYEEEE. V gives up 1 base and J gives up 0 bases, and the segment between their germline ends measures 13 bases. Counted from cysteine to phenylalanine, this CDR3 has 17 amino acids. Just the 51-base CDR3 DNA is kept, in frame starting at base 1. Overall study outcomes, separate from this receptor: The quantity of clinical and demographic metadata differed by source and by participant and was supplied without curation.

This chain joins TRBV5-6 to TRBJ1-4; the D gene cannot be named for sure. This sequence was found in a woman between 45 and 65 years old with acute or convalescent COVID-19. The sequencing input was peripheral blood. The DNA sequence reads TGTGCCAGCAGCTTGAGATCGACCGGGGCAACTAATGAAAAACTGTTTTTT. Protein translation: CASSLRSTGATNEKLFF. Supplemented by the reference TRBV5-6 and TRBJ1-4 proteins around the CDR3, the complete variable domain is DAGVTQSPTHLIKTRGQQVTLRCSPKSGHDTVSWYQQALGQGPQFIFQYYEEEERQRGNFPDRFSGHQFPNYSSELNVNALLLGDSALYLCASSLRSTGATNEKLFFGSGTQLSVL.